This is a list of T cell receptor beta chains from one sample in a study of T cells in Graves' hyperthyroidism and ophthalmopathy. A single record per CDR3 protein comes from TCRdb applying MiXCR to the multiplex PCR reads. The table lists 800,000 or so distinct CDR3 sequences, 35% to 45% of them singletons. Material: blood. These receptors were obtained from a man aged 18 to 35 with Graves' hyperthyroidism. Each CDR3 is given with its conserved first and last residue. Fields, in order: J gene, D gene, clone size, V gene, CDR3 protein, CDR3 DNA. D genes are given only for firm matches. Clone size is shown for a subset of rows, as once, few, many or a class of expanded clone.

>TRBJ1-1|TRBD1|NA|TRBV6-5
CASRSQGASDTEAFF
TGTGCCAGCAGATCACAGGGGGCGTCGGACACTGAAGCTTTCTTT
>TRBJ2-5|NA|NA|TRBV7-2
CASSLGGTFQETQYF
TGTGCCAGCAGCTTAGGCGGGACATTCCAAGAGACCCAGTACTTC
>TRBJ2-7|TRBD1|few|TRBV20-1
CSASSRDRGLYEQYF
TGCAGTGCTTCCAGCCGGGACAGGGGTCTCTACGAGCAGTACTTC
>TRBJ1-2|NA|NA|TRBV6-1
CASTGTHLSGYTF
TGTGCCAGCACTGGGACCCACTTAAGTGGCTACACCTTC
>TRBJ2-6|NA|many|TRBV9
CASSTYGSGANVLTF
TGTGCCAGCAGCACCTACGGCTCTGGGGCCAACGTCCTGACTTTC
>TRBJ2-7|NA|NA|TRBV29-1
CSAISGISYEQYF
TGCAGCGCCATAAGCGGAATTTCCTACGAGCAGTACTTC
>TRBJ1-1|NA|NA|TRBV6-5
CASSYGEYTEAFF
TGTGCCAGCAGTTACGGCGAATACACTGAAGCTTTCTTT
>TRBJ1-3|NA|NA|TRBV19
CASKREGNTIYF
TGTGCCAGTAAAAGAGAGGGGAACACCATATATTTT
>TRBJ1-1|NA|NA|TRBV20-1
CSARALGEGIPTLHTEAFF
TGCAGTGCTAGAGCTCTTGGAGAGGGAATTCCTACTTTGCACACTGAAGCTTTCTTT
>TRBJ2-7|NA|once|TRBV20-1
CSARDPLSSASYEQYF
TGCAGTGCTAGAGATCCGTTGTCTTCCGCCTCCTACGAGCAGTACTTC
>TRBJ1-1|NA|few|TRBV12-3/TRBV12-4
CASSEIPLMNTEAFF
TGTGCCAGCAGTGAGATCCCCCTTATGAACACTGAAGCTTTCTTT
>TRBJ2-7|NA|few|TRBV12-3/TRBV12-4
CASSFRGVGYEQYF
TGTGCCAGCAGTTTCCGAGGGGTCGGCTACGAGCAGTACTTC
>TRBJ1-5|NA|few|TRBV20-1
CSARLTEYSNQPQHF
TGCAGTGCTAGATTGACAGAGTATAGCAATCAGCCCCAGCATTTT
>TRBJ2-7|NA|many|TRBV14
CASSQDGISYEQYF
TGTGCCAGCAGCCAAGATGGTATCTCCTACGAGCAGTACTTC
>TRBJ2-2|NA|NA|TRBV4-1
CASSLQVQAGTGELFF
TGCGCCAGCAGCCTTCAGGTCCAGGCAGGCACCGGGGAGCTGTTTTTT
>TRBJ1-1|NA|many|TRBV29-1
CSVVVDTEAFF
TGCAGCGTTGTGGTGGACACTGAAGCTTTCTTT
>TRBJ2-7|NA|few|TRBV2
CASSEALRRDEQYF
TGTGCCAGCAGTGAAGCGCTTCGGCGGGACGAGCAGTACTTC
>TRBJ1-1|TRBD1|NA|TRBV7-3
CASSSLGTGNTEAFF
TGTGCCAGCAGCTCATTGGGGACAGGGAACACTGAAGCTTTCTTT
>TRBJ2-7|TRBD1|few|TRBV19
CASSPLGTGQTYEQYF
TGTGCCAGTAGTCCCCTCGGGACAGGGCAGACCTACGAGCAGTACTTC
>TRBJ1-1|TRBD1|NA|TRBV7-2
CASSPLGQVNTEAFF
TGTGCCAGCAGCCCGCTGGGACAGGTTAACACTGAAGCTTTCTTT
>TRBJ2-5|TRBD1|NA|TRBV5-1
CASSKTGGARTQYF
TGCGCCAGCAGCAAAACAGGGGGCGCGAGGACCCAGTACTTC